The clone carrying this TCR beta chain was counted once. As the sequencing template, cDNA was produced by extracting RNA and reverse transcribing it. The protocol was immunoSEQ multiplex PCR, while the TCRdb copy is restricted to in-frame clones and leaves out a portion. The sample shows approximately 30,000 clones, around two thirds of them seen only once. This sample is drawn from a study of CD8+ T cells in alopecia areata. Between the trimmed V and J ends, which lost 8 bases and 3 bases, there was a span of 22 bases. Germline V gene sequence: CDR1 SEHNR, CDR2 FQNEAQ (reference sequence). The CDR3 sequence is 16 residues long. Peripheral blood and lesional scalp punch biopsies were taken from alopecia areata patients. CD4+ and CD8+ T cells were sorted from PBMCs stained for CD3, CD4 and CD8.

The specimen was NKG2D-high CD8+ T cells sorted from blood. This sequence was found in a human donor with alopecia areata. This chain connects TRBV7-9 to TRBJ1-2; the D gene is possibly TRBD1 (5 bases). The CDR3, as DNA: TGTGCCAGCCACGCTGGATTAACCGTAGGGGACTATGGCTACACCTTC. Its translation is CASHAGLTVGDYGYTF.